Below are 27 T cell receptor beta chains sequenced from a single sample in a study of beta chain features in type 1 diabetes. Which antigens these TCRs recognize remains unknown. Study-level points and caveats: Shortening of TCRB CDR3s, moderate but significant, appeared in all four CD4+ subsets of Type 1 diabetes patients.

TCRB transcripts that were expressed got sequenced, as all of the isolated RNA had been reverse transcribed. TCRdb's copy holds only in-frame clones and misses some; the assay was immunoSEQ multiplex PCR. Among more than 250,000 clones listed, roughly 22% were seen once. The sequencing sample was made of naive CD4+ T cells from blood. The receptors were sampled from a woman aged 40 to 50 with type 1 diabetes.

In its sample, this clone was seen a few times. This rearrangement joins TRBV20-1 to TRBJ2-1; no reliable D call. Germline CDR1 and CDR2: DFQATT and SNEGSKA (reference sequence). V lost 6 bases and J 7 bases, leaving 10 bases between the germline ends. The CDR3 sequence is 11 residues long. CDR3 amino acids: CSAPEWNEQFF. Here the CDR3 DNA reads TGCAGTGCCCCCGAGTGGAATGAGCAGTTCTTC.

The chain's CDR3 is CASSLVADEQFF. The CDR3 bases are TGTGCCAGCAGCCTAGTGGCAGATGAGCAGTTCTTC. The chain joins TRBV11-3 to TRBJ2-1, with unresolved D. From germline, CDR1 is SGHNT and CDR2 YENEEA. V lost 5 bases and J 8 bases, leaving 10 bases between the germline ends. This CDR3 contains 12 residues.

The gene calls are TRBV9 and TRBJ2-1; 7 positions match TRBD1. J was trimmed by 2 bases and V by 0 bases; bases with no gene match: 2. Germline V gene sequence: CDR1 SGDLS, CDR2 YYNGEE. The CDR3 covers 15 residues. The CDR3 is CASSVADRAYNEQFF. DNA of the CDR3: TGTGCCAGCAGCGTAGCCGACAGGGCCTACAATGAGCAGTTCTTC.

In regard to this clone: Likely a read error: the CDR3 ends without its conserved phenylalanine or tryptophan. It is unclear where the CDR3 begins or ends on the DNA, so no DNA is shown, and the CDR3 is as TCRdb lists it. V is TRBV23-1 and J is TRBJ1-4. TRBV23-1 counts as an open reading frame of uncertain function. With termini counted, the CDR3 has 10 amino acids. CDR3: CASSRGGRRV.

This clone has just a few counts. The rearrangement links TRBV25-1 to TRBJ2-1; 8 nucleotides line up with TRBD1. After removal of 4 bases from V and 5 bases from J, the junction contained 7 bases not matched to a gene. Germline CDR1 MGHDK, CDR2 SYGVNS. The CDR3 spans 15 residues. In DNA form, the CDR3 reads TGTGCCAGCAGTGCAGTCCGGGACAGGCACAATGAGCAGTTCTTC. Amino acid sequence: CASSAVRDRHNEQFF.

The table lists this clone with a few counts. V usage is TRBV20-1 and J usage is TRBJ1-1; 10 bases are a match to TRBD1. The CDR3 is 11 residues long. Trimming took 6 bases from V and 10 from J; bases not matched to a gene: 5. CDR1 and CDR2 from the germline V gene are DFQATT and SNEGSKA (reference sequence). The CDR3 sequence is CSAPRTGGAFF. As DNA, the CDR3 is TGCAGTGCCCCTCGGACAGGGGGAGCTTTCTTT.

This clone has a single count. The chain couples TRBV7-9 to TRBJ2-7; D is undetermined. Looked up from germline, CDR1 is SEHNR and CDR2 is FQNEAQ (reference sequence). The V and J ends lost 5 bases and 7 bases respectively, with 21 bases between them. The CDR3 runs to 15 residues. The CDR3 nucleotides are TGTGCCAGCAGCCCTACTGGAGAACCCTACGTGGAGCAGTACTTC. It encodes CASSPTGEPYVEQYF.

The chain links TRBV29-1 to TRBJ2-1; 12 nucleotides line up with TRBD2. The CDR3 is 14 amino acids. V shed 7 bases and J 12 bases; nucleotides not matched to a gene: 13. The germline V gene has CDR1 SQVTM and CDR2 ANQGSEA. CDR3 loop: CSADRTSGERAQFF. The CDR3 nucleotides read TGCAGCGCCGACCGGACTAGCGGGGAAAGGGCGCAGTTCTTC.

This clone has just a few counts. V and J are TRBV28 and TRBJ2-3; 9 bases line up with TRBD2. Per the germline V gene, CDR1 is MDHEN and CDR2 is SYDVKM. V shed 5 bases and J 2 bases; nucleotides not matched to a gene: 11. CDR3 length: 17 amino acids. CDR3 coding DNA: TGTGCCAGCAGTCCCCAGAGGAGCGGGGGGCCCACAGATACGCAGTATTTT. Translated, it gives CASSPQRSGGPTDTQYF.

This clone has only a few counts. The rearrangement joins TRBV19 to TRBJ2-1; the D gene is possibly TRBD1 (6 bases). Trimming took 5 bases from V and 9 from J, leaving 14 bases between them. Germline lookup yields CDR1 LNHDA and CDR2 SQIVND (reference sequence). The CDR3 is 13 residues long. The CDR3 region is CASSPKIRGEQFF. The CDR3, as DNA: TGTGCCAGTAGTCCTAAAATCAGGGGTGAGCAGTTCTTC. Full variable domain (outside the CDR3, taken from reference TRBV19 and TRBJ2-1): DGGITQSPKYLFRKEGQNVTLSCEQNLNHDAMYWYRQDPGQGLRLIYYSQIVNDFQKGDIAEGYSVSREKKESFPLTVTSAQKNPTAFYLCASSPKIRGEQFFGPGTRLTVL.

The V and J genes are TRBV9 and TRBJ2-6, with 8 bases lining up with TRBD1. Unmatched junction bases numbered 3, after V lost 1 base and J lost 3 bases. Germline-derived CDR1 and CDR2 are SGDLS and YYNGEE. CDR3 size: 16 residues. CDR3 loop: CASSVQGAHGANVLTF. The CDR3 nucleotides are TGTGCCAGCAGCGTACAGGGGGCGCATGGGGCCAACGTCCTGACTTTC. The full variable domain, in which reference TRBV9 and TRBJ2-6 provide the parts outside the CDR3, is DSGVTQTPKHLITATGQRVTLRCSPRSGDLSVYWYQQSLDQGLQFLIQYYNGEERAKGNILERFSAQQFPDLHSELNLSSLELGDSALYFCASSVQGAHGANVLTFGAGSRLTVL.

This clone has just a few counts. The CDR3 loop is CASSVGGNGRYEQYF. The DNA of the CDR3 is TGTGCCAGCAGCGTAGGCGGCAACGGGAGGTACGAGCAGTACTTC. The chain carries TRBV9 and TRBJ2-7, with 7 bases that match TRBD2. The length of the CDR3 is 15 residues. Germline CDR1 reads SGDLS; CDR2 reads YYNGEE. The junction had 7 bases not matched to a gene; V was cut back by 0 bases and J by 4 bases.

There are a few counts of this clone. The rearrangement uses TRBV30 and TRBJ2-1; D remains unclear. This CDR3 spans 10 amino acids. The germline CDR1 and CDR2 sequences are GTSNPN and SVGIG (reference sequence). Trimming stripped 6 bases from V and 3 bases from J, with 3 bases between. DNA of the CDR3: TGTGCCTGCTACTACAATGAGCAGTTCTTC. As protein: CACYYNEQFF.

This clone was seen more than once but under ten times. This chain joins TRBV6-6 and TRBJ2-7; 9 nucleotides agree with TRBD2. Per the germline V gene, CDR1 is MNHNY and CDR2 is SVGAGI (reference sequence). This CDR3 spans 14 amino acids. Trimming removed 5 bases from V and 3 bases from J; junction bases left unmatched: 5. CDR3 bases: TGTGCCAGCAGTCCTAGCGGGATGGGCTACGAGCAGTACTTC. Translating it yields CASSPSGMGYEQYF.

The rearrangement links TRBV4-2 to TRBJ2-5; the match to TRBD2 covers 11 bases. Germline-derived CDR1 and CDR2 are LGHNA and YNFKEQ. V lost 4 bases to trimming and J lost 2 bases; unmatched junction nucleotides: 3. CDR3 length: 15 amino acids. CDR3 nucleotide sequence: TGTGCCAGCAGCCTCGGGACTAGCGGACAAGAGACCCAGTACTTC. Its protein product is CASSLGTSGQETQYF.

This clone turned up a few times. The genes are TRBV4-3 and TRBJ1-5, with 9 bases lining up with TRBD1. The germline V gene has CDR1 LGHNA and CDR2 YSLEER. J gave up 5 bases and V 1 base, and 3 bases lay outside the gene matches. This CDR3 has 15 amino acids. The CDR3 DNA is TGCGCCAGCAGCCAAGGGGACAGGGTGGATCAGCCCCAGCATTTT. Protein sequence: CASSQGDRVDQPQHF.

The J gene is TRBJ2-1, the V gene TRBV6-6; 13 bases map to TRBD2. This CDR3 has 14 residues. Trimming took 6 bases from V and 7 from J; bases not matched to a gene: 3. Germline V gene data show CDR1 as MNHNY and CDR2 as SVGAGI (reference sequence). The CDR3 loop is CASSWTSGSNEQFF. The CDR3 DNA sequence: TGTGCCAGCAGCTGGACTAGCGGGAGTAATGAGCAGTTCTTC.

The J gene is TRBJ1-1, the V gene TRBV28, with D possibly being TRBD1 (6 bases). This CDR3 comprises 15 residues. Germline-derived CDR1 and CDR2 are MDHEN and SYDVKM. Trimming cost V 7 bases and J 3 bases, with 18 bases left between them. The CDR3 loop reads CASIPGGDRDTEAFF. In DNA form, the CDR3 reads TGTGCCAGCATCCCGGGGGGCGACAGAGACACTGAAGCTTTCTTT.

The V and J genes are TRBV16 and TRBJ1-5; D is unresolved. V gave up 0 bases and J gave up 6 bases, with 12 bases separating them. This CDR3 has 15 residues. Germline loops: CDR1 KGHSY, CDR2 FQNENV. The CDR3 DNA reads TGTGCCAGCAGCCAATCCGACGGAGGTAGTCAGCCCCAGCATTTT. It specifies CASSQSDGGSQPQHF.

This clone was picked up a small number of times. The CDR3 is CASSQEGLAGAREQFF. DNA of the CDR3: TGCGCCAGCAGCCAAGAGGGGCTAGCGGGGGCGAGGGAGCAGTTCTTC. This chain uses TRBV4-3 with TRBJ2-1, with 10 bases fitting TRBD2. Losses at the gene ends were 0 bases for V and 10 bases for J; bases not matched to a gene: 9. The CDR3 sequence is 16 residues long. CDR1 and CDR2 from the germline V gene are LGHNA and YSLEER.

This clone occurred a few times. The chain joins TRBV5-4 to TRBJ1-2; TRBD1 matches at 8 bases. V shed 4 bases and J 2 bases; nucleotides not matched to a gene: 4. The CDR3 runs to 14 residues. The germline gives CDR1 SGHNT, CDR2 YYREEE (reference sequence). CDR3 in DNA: TGTGCCAGCAGCCCCGGACAGGGAAACTATGGCTACACCTTC. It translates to CASSPGQGNYGYTF.

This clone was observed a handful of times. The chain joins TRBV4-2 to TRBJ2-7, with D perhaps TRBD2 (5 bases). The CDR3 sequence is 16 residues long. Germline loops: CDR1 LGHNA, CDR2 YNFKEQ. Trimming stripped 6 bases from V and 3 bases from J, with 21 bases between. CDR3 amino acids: CASSPTPSIDYYEQYF. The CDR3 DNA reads TGTGCCAGCAGTCCTACTCCCTCAATAGACTACTACGAGCAGTACTTC.

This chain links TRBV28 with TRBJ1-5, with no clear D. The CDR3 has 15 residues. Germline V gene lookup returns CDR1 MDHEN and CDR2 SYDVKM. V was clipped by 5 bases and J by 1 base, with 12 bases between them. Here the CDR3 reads CASSLFSESNQPQHF. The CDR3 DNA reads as TGTGCCAGCAGTCTATTTAGTGAAAGCAATCAGCCCCAGCATTTT.

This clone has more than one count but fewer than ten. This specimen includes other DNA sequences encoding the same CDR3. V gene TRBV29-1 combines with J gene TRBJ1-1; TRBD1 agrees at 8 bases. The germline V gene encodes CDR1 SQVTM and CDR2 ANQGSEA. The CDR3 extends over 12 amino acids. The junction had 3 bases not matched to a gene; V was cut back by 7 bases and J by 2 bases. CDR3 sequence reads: CSADRGNTEAFF. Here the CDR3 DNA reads TGCAGCGCCGACAGGGGAAACACTGAAGCTTTCTTT. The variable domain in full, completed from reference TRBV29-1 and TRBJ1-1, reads SAVISQKPSRDICQRGTSLTIQCQVDSQVTMMFWYRQQPGQSLTLIATANQGSEATYESGFVIDKFPISRPNLTFSTLTVSNMSPEDSSIYLCSADRGNTEAFFGQGTRLTVV.

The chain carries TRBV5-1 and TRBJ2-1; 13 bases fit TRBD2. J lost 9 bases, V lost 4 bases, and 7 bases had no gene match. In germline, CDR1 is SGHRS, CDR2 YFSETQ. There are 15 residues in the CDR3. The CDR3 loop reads CASSRTSGSSLEQFF. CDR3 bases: TGCGCCAGCAGCCGGACTAGCGGGAGTAGTCTTGAGCAGTTCTTC.

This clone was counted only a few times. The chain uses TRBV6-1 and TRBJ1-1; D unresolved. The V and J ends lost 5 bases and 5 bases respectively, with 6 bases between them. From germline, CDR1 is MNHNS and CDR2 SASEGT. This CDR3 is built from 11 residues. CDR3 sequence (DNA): TGTGCCAGCAGTCGGGAGACTGAAGCTTTCTTT. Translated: CASSRETEAFF.

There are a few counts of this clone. The CDR3, as DNA: TGTGCCTGGAGTCCCGGGGGGGGCCAGCCCCAGCATTTT. It specifies CAWSPGGGQPQHF. The chain links TRBV30 to TRBJ1-5; a weak D match, TRBD1 (6 bases). Germline V gene lookup returns CDR1 GTSNPN and CDR2 SVGIG (reference sequence). V gave up 2 bases and J gave up 7 bases, with 12 bases separating them. The CDR3 is 13 residues long.